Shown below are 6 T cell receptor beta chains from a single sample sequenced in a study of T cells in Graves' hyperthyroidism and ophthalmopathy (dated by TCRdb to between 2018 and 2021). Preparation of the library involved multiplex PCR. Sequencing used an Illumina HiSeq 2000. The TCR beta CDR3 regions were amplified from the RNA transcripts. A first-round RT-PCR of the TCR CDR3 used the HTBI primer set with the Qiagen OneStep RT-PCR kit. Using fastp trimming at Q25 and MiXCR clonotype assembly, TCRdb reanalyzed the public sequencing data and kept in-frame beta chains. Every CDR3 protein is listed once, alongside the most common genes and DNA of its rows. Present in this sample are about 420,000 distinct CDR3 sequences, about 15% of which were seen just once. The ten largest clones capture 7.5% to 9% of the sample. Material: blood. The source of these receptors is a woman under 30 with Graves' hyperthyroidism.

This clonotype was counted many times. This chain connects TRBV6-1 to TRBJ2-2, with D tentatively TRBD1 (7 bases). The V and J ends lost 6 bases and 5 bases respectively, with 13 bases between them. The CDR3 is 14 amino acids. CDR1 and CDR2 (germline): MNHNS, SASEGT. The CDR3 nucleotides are TGTGCCAGCAGGCACAGGGGAGGAACCGGGGAGCTGTTTTTT. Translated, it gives CASRHRGGTGELFF.

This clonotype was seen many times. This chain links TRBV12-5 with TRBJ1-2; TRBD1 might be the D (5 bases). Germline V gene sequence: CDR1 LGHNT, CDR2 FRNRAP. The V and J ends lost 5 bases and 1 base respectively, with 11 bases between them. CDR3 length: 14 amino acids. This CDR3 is CASGGIRDNYGYTF. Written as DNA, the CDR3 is TGTGCTAGTGGTGGCATCAGGGATAACTATGGCTACACCTTC.

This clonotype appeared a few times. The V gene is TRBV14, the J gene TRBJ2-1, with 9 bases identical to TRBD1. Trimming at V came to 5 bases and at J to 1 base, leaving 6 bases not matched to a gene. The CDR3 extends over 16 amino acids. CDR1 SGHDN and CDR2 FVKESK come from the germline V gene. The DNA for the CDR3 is TGTGCCAGCAGCTCCCGGGACAGGGCATCCTACAATGAGCAGTTCTTC. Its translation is CASSSRDRASYNEQFF.

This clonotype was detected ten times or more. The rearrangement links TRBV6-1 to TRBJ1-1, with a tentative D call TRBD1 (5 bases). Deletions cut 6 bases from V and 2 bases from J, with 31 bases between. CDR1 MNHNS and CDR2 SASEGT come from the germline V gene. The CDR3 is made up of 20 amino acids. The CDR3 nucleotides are TGTGCCAGCAGCCCAATCTTGAAGTTCCGATCGGGGGGGAGAAACACTGAAGCTTTCTTT. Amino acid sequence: CASSPILKFRSGGRNTEAFF.

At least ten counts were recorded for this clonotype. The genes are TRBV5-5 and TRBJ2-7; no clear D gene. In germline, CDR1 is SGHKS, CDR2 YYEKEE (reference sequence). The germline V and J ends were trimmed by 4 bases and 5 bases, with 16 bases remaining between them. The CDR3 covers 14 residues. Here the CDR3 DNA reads TGTGCCAGCAGCCCCCGGGCCCCGTTCGACGAGCAGTACTTC. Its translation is CASSPRAPFDEQYF.

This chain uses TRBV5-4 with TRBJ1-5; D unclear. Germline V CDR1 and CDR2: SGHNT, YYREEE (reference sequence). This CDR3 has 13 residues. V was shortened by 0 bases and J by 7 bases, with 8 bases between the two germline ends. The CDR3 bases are TGTGCCAGCAGCTTGGAGACGGGACAGCCCCAGCATTTT. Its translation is CASSLETGQPQHF.